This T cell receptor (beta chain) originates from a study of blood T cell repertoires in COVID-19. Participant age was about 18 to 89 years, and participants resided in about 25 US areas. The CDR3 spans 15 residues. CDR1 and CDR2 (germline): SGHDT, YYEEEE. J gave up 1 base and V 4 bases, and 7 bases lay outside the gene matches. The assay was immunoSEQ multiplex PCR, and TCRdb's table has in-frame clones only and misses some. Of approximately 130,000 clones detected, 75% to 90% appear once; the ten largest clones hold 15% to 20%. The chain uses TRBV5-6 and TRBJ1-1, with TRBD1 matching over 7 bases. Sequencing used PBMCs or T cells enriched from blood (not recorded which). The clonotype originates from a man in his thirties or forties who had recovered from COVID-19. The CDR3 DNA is TGTGCCAGCAGCCCTCGCCGGGACAGGAACACTGAAGCTTTCTTT. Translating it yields CASSPRRDRNTEAFF.